A selection of T cell receptor beta chains follows, all from one sample in a study of identifying expanded T cells in peripheral blood. Sequencing was performed with immunoSEQ multiplex PCR; in TCRdb, only in-frame clones are kept and a portion is missing. The table includes around 120,000 clones, about 86% detected once. What was sequenced was blood. Receptor source: a person aged 18 to 75 in good health. The CDR3 runs from the conserved cysteine through the conserved F or W. The order of the fields is J gene, V gene, D gene, clone size, CDR3 protein, CDR3 DNA. The D gene is left open where the match is weak. Where a row states a size, it is once, few, many or the class of an expanded clone; other rows omit it.

>TRBJ1-5|TRBV28|TRBD1|-
CASSPGTGGSGQPQHF
TGTGCCAGCAGTCCCGGGACAGGGGGAAGCGGTCAGCCCCAGCATTTT
>TRBJ2-6|TRBV7-3|-|-
CASSLPTVSGANVLTF
TGTGCCAGCAGCTTACCGACCGTCTCTGGGGCCAACGTCCTGACTTTC
>TRBJ2-3|TRBV10-3|-|-
CAISPEGTDTQYF
TGTGCCATCAGTCCCGAAGGCACAGATACGCAGTATTTT
>TRBJ2-5|TRBV6-4|TRBD2|many
CASEGEGREWVETQYF
TGTGCCAGCGAGGGTGAGGGGCGGGAGTGGGTGGAGACCCAGTACTTC
>TRBJ2-5|TRBV7-9|TRBD2|-
CASSSTAGGPEETQYF
TGTGCCAGCAGCTCAACAGCGGGGGGGCCTGAAGAGACCCAGTACTTC
>TRBJ2-7|TRBV18|-|-
CASSPSDTVKQYF
TGTGCCAGCTCACCCTCGGACACCGTTAAGCAGTACTTC
>TRBJ1-1|TRBV2|TRBD1|-
CASSEGQGTEAFF
TGTGCCAGCAGTGAGGGACAGGGGACTGAAGCTTTCTTT
>TRBJ2-3|TRBV29-1|TRBD2|-
CSVGSREVPDTQYF
TGCAGCGTTGGGAGCCGGGAGGTGCCAGATACGCAGTATTTT
>TRBJ2-3|TRBV19|-|-
CASSIRWGRTDTQYF
TGTGCCAGTAGTATTAGATGGGGACGCACAGATACGCAGTATTTT
>TRBJ2-1|TRBV13|TRBD2|-
CASSSKLAGESRHEQFF
TGTGCCAGCAGCTCCAAACTAGCGGGAGAGTCTAGACATGAGCAGTTCTTC
>TRBJ1-3|TRBV7-9|-|-
CASSLSWSSGNTIYF
TGTGCCAGCAGCTTAAGTTGGTCCTCTGGAAACACCATATATTTT
>TRBJ2-3|TRBV9|-|-
CASSYAGTDTQYF
TGTGCCAGCAGCTACGCAGGCACAGATACGCAGTATTTT